The 7 T cell receptor beta chains reported below all come from one sample, sequenced in a study of blood T cells in healthy people across ages. Next came a second PCR, run for about 7 to 12 cycles, which used a sample-barcoded 5' primer along with a J-beta primer mix. TCRdb re-called the 5' RACE reads through MiXCR, storing one row per CDR3 protein. The sample lists 790,000 or so distinct CDR3 sequences, about 42% occurring once. The material sequenced was blood. Receptor source: a man older than 75 in good health.

The genes are TRBV20-1 and TRBJ1-6; D unresolved. CDR3 length equals 16 residues. The V gene lost 5 bases and the J gene lost 6 bases, with 20 bases spanning the gap. Germline V lookup: CDR1 DFQATT, CDR2 SNEGSKA (reference sequence). The CDR3 loop reads CSAQIISVAVNSPLHF. CDR3 DNA: TGCAGTGCTCAAATTATATCGGTGGCAGTTAATTCACCCCTCCACTTT.

This sequence joins TRBV10-3 and TRBJ2-4; 10 nucleotides align to TRBD1. The CDR3 covers 15 residues. V lost 5 bases, J lost 8 bases, and 9 bases stayed unmatched. Looked up from germline, CDR1 is ENHRY and CDR2 is SYGVKD. CDR3 protein: CAISPGQGVWDIQYF. The DNA for the CDR3 is TGTGCCATCAGTCCCGGACAGGGGGTTTGGGACATTCAGTACTTC.

V usage is TRBV20-1 and J usage is TRBJ2-2; D is perhaps TRBD1 (8 bases). V gave up 7 bases and J gave up 3 bases, with 15 bases separating them. CDR1 and CDR2 from the germline V gene are DFQATT and SNEGSKA (reference sequence). The CDR3 is 14 residues long. CDR3 loop: CSVLTGGDTGELFF. CDR3 DNA: TGCAGTGTCTTAACAGGGGGGGACACCGGGGAGCTGTTTTTT.

A few counts support this clonotype. V is TRBV3-1 and J is TRBJ2-1, with 8 nucleotides matching TRBD1. The CDR3 runs 13 residues. CDR1 is LGHDT, CDR2 YNNKEL, per germline (reference sequence). V gave up 6 bases and J gave up 5 bases; unmatched junction bases: 3. CDR3 bases: TGTGCCAGCAGGAGACAGGGGAACAATGAGCAGTTCTTC. Amino acid sequence: CASRRQGNNEQFF.

The rearrangement joins TRBV6-5 to TRBJ1-1; no clear D. The germline CDR1 and CDR2 sequences are MNHEY and SVGAGI. The CDR3 totals 15 residues. The V end lost 4 bases, the J end lost 3 bases, and 15 bases lay between the germline ends. CDR3 DNA sequence: TGTGCCAGCAGTTCGGACCAGACGGGTCACACTGAAGCTTTCTTT. It specifies CASSSDQTGHTEAFF.

V gene TRBV7-2 combines with J gene TRBJ2-2, with D possibly TRBD1 on 6 matching bases. The V end lost 1 base, the J end lost 5 bases, and 11 bases lay between the germline ends. Germline assignment: CDR1 SGHTA and CDR2 FQGNSA. The CDR3 length is 15 residues. CDR3 coding DNA: TGTGCCAGCAGCTTAGTCACAGGGCTAACCGGGGAGCTGTTTTTT. Protein sequence: CASSLVTGLTGELFF. The variable domain in full, with the rest retrieved from reference TRBV7-2 and TRBJ2-2, is GAGVSQSPSNKVTEKGKDVELRCDPISGHTALYWYRQSLGQGLEFLIYFQGNSAPDKSGLPSDRFSAERTGGSVSTLTIQRTQQEDSAVYLCASSLVTGLTGELFFGEGSRLTVL.

This clonotype was observed at least ten times. The gene calls are TRBV29-1 and TRBJ2-1, with TRBD2 matching over 15 bases. The CDR3 length is 14 residues. Trimming cost V 4 bases and J 9 bases; bases outside gene matches: 4. CDR1 SQVTM and CDR2 ANQGSEA come from the germline V gene. The CDR3 is CSVAGTSGRIEQFF. For the CDR3, the DNA is TGCAGCGTTGCGGGGACTAGCGGGAGGATTGAGCAGTTCTTC.